This T cell receptor (beta chain) was sequenced during a study of T cells in Graves' hyperthyroidism and ophthalmopathy. In germline, CDR1 is SEHNR, CDR2 FQNEAQ (reference sequence). CDR3 length: 15 amino acids. The V gene lost 3 bases and the J gene lost 5 bases, with 13 bases spanning the gap. Stability of Graves' hyperthyroidism was defined as absent ophthalmopathy progression within 18 months. RNA transcripts served as the template for amplifying TCR beta CDR3 regions. RT-PCR in the first round (using the HTBI primer set) targeted the TCR CDR3. TCRdb itself ran the multiplex PCR reads through MiXCR, one entry per CDR3 protein. This repertoire shows hundreds of thousands of distinct CDR3 sequences, 15% to 18% found once; its top ten account for 14%.

The sequencing input was blood. This chain uses TRBV7-9 with TRBJ2-2, with D tentatively TRBD2 (5 bases). The source is a young woman with Graves' hyperthyroidism. The CDR3 reads CASSFSRAGTGELFF. CDR3 nucleotides: TGTGCCAGCAGCTTCTCGCGGGCGGGTACCGGGGAGCTGTTTTTT.